The 29 T cell receptor beta chains in this list originate from one sample, sequenced in a study of PD-L1 blockade in urothelial cancer (dated by TCRdb to 2015 to 2018). Per the publication, the time point label means: pretreatment peripheral blood. The library relied on the immunoSEQ multiplex PCR assay. What TCRdb holds here is the immuneACCESS table cut down to in-frame rearrangements. Part of the clones is not present; checked against another copy, under half of the missing clones reflect an unresolved V gene, and the others are unexplained. Present in this sample are tens of thousands of clones, roughly 80% of which were seen just once. The top ten clonotypes cover approximately 1.7% of the sample. The sample consisted of PBMCs, taken around atezolizumab (anti-PD-L1) treatment. Source of these receptors: a man in his fifties or sixties with urothelial cancer.

This chain links TRBV5-8 with TRBJ2-2; TRBD2 might be the D (5 bases). V shed 4 bases and J shed 4 bases, with 11 bases lying between them. The CDR3 is made up of 14 amino acids. Germline V gene lookup returns CDR1 SGHTS and CDR2 YDEGEE. The CDR3: CASSRRALTGELFF. Written as DNA, the CDR3 is TGTGCCAGCAGCCGGCGGGCCCTCACCGGGGAGCTGTTTTTT.

Only one count was recorded for this clone. The chain combines TRBV30 with TRBJ1-1; TRBD1 matches 10 bases. The CDR3 spans 15 residues. The J segment lost 5 bases and the V segment lost 3 bases, leaving 9 bases of the junction unmatched. From germline, CDR1 is GTSNPN and CDR2 SVGIG (reference sequence). The CDR3 spells CAWRPKTGGRTEAFF. DNA of the CDR3: TGTGCCTGGAGGCCTAAGACAGGGGGCCGTACTGAAGCTTTCTTT. The full variable domain, rest sourced from reference TRBV30 and TRBJ1-1, is SQTIHQWPATLVQPVGSPLSLECTVEGTSNPNLYWYRQAAGRGLQLLFYSVGIGQISSEVPQNLSASRPQDRQFILSSKKLLLSDSGFYLCAWRPKTGGRTEAFFGQGTRLTVV.

The chain joins TRBV7-6 to TRBJ2-2; D unclear. Trimming took 7 bases from V and 3 from J, leaving 15 bases between them. Looked up from germline, CDR1 is SGHVS and CDR2 is FNYEAQ. CDR3 length: 15 residues. CDR3 amino acids: CASKLVGRDTGELFF. The CDR3 coding sequence is TGTGCCAGCAAACTCGTTGGTCGGGACACCGGGGAGCTGTTTTTT.

The chain uses TRBV5-1 and TRBJ2-2, with 8 bases identical to TRBD1. The CDR3 is 14 amino acids. V dropped 6 bases and J dropped 7; count of bases not matched to a gene: 8. The germline V gene has CDR1 SGHRS and CDR2 YFSETQ. In DNA, the CDR3 is TGCGCCAGCACCGTTGACAGGGGTGGCGGGGAGCTGTTTTTT. Amino acid sequence: CASTVDRGGGELFF.

This sequence joins TRBV2 and TRBJ2-4, with D possibly matching TRBD1 (6 bases). Trimming took 8 bases from V and 6 from J, leaving 8 bases between them. The CDR3 contains 11 residues. From germline, CDR1 is SNHLY and CDR2 FYNNEI. The chain's CDR3 is CASRGGNIQYF. The CDR3 DNA is TGTGCCAGCCGAGGGGGAAACATTCAGTACTTC.

V gene TRBV6-5 combines with J gene TRBJ1-1, with TRBD1 identical over 9 bases. In germline, CDR1 is MNHEY, CDR2 SVGAGI. The CDR3 runs to 15 residues. J gave up 2 bases and V 6 bases, and 7 bases lay outside the gene matches. Here the CDR3 reads CASSTRDRVNTEAFF. For the CDR3, the DNA is TGTGCCAGCAGCACCCGGGACAGGGTCAACACTGAAGCTTTCTTT.

This clone was counted only a few times. The chain has TRBV19 and TRBJ1-1; TRBD1 matches 8 bases. V trimming: 6 bases; J trimming: 0 bases; junction bases outside the gene matches: 3. Germline V CDR1 and CDR2: LNHDA, SQIVND (reference sequence). CDR3 length equals 14 residues. The CDR3 DNA is TGTGCCAGTAGCCCACAGGGGGTGAACACTGAAGCTTTCTTT. Protein product: CASSPQGVNTEAFF.

The chain recombines TRBV28 with TRBJ1-2; D is possibly TRBD1 (6 bases). CDR1 is MDHEN, CDR2 SYDVKM, per germline. The V gene lost 5 bases and the J gene lost 4 bases, with 17 bases spanning the gap. The CDR3 has 15 residues. The CDR3 loop reads CASSGPGHGFYGYTF. CDR3 DNA sequence: TGTGCCAGCAGTGGTCCGGGACACGGATTCTATGGCTACACCTTC.

This clone counts as medium-sized. This chain connects TRBV29-1 to TRBJ2-7, with D perhaps TRBD2 (6 bases). Germline V gives CDR1 SQVTM, CDR2 ANQGSEA. CDR3 length equals 14 residues. V lost 4 bases and J lost 6, with 19 bases in between. In nucleotides, the CDR3 is TGCAGCGTTGGTTTCGGGGGAGAGGGTTCCGAGCAGTACTTC. It is translated as CSVGFGGEGSEQYF.

This chain links TRBV19 with TRBJ1-1, with TRBD1 as a possible D gene (5 bases). The germline V gene encodes CDR1 LNHDA and CDR2 SQIVND (reference sequence). The CDR3 runs to 16 residues. The germline V and J ends were trimmed by 3 bases and 1 base, with 15 bases remaining between them. The CDR3 bases are TGTGCCAGTAGTATTTCGTTGGGAGGGGCGAACACTGAAGCTTTCTTT. This encodes CASSISLGGANTEAFF.

The V call is TRBV5-1, the J call TRBJ2-2; TRBD1 aligns across 11 bases. This CDR3 has 16 residues. V lost 3 bases to trimming and J lost 1 base; unmatched junction nucleotides: 2. Per the germline V gene, CDR1 is SGHRS and CDR2 is YFSETQ. For the CDR3, the DNA is TGCGCCAGCAGCTGGGGGACAGGGGGGAACACCGGGGAGCTGTTTTTT. It specifies CASSWGTGGNTGELFF.

CDR3 sequence: CASSDLGREQETQYF. The DNA for the CDR3 is TGTGCCAGCAGTGACTTGGGCAGGGAACAAGAGACCCAGTACTTC. The V gene is TRBV6-4, the J gene TRBJ2-5, with D possibly matching TRBD1 (5 bases). V lost 1 base to trimming and J lost 2 bases, with 11 bases between them. This CDR3 comprises 15 residues. From germline, CDR1 is MRHNA and CDR2 SNTAGT.

The chain carries TRBV15 and TRBJ2-7; D perhaps matches TRBD1 (5 bases). Germline V lookup: CDR1 LNHNV, CDR2 YYDKDF (reference sequence). V dropped 3 bases and J dropped 0 bases, with 15 bases sitting between them. The CDR3 contains 16 residues. CDR3 region: CATSSPQDTSSYEQYF. DNA of the CDR3: TGTGCCACCAGCAGCCCACAGGATACGAGCTCCTACGAGCAGTACTTC.

This clone is a singleton in its sample. The genes are TRBV5-4 and TRBJ1-1, with D hard to call. The length of the CDR3 is 12 residues. Trimming shortened V by 9 bases and J by 0 bases, and 9 bases separated the two germline ends. Germline V gene data show CDR1 as SGHNT and CDR2 as YYREEE (reference sequence). The CDR3 loop is CATSIMNTEAFF. The CDR3 nucleotides are TGTGCCACATCTATTATGAACACTGAAGCTTTCTTT.

The V call is TRBV7-9, the J call TRBJ1-2; no reliable D call. The germline CDR1 and CDR2 sequences are SEHNR and FQNEAQ (reference sequence). V was pared by 4 bases and J by 5 bases, with 17 bases between. This CDR3 has 15 residues. As DNA, the CDR3 is TGTGCCAGCAGCTCTGGCTCCTCGGTGAGGTATGGCTACACCTTC. Translation: CASSSGSSVRYGYTF. The entire variable domain, with the rest obtained from reference TRBV7-9 and TRBJ1-2, is as follows: DTGVSQNPRHKITKRGQNVTFRCDPISEHNRLYWYRQTLGQGPEFLTYFQNEAQLEKSRLLSDRFSAERPKGSFSTLEIQRTEQGDSAMYLCASSSGSSVRYGYTFGSGTRLTVV.

The V gene is TRBV25-1, the J gene TRBJ2-3; 9 nucleotides agree with TRBD2. The CDR3 contains 15 residues. CDR1 and CDR2 from the germline V gene are MGHDK and SYGVNS. V was pared by 2 bases and J by 8 bases, with 8 bases of the junction left unmatched. The CDR3 DNA reads as TGTGCCAGCAGTGAAGCGGGAGGGAGAGGAGGTACGCAGTATTTT. Its protein product is CASSEAGGRGGTQYF. Based on the CDR3 plus reference TRBV25-1 and TRBJ2-3, the full variable domain is EADIYQTPRYLVIGTGKKITLECSQTMGHDKMYWYQQDPGMELHLIHYSYGVNSTEKGDLSSESTVSRIRTEHFPLTLESARPSHTSQYLCASSEAGGRGGTQYFGPGTRLTVL.

The V gene is TRBV6-5, the J gene TRBJ1-1, with 10 bases aligning to TRBD1. The CDR3 sequence is 14 residues long. V was pared by 5 bases and J by 7 bases, with 7 bases of the junction left unmatched. Germline V gene lookup returns CDR1 MNHEY and CDR2 SVGAGI. DNA of the CDR3: TGTGCCAGCAGTCATGACAGGGGGCTAAATGAAGCTTTCTTT. As protein: CASSHDRGLNEAFF.

The chain carries TRBV10-1 and TRBJ2-1; 11 bases fit TRBD2. Germline V gene data show CDR1 as WNHNN and CDR2 as SYGVQD (reference sequence). The CDR3 contains 15 residues. Trimming removed 0 bases from V and 9 bases from J; junction bases left unmatched: 4. Here the CDR3 DNA reads TGCGCCAGCAGTGAGTCGACTAGCGGGGTGTTTGAGCAGTTCTTC. It encodes CASSESTSGVFEQFF.

This rearrangement joins TRBV2 to TRBJ2-3, with D unresolved. The CDR3 covers 14 residues. Trimming took 7 bases from V and 2 from J, leaving 13 bases between them. From germline, CDR1 is SNHLY and CDR2 FYNNEI. For the CDR3, the DNA is TGTGCCAGCAAAATGTGGCAGAACACAGATACGCAGTATTTT. It is translated as CASKMWQNTDTQYF.

This chain links TRBV4-1 with TRBJ1-1; no reliable D call. Looked up from germline, CDR1 is MGHRA and CDR2 is YSYEKL. The CDR3 sequence is 16 residues long. Deletions cut 0 bases from V and 1 base from J, with 12 bases between. CDR3 in DNA: TGCGCCAGCAGCCAAGAAAGCGGCGGAGGGAACACTGAAGCTTTCTTT. Amino acids: CASSQESGGGNTEAFF.

This clone was found once. The chain couples TRBV29-1 to TRBJ2-2; TRBD2 aligns across 13 bases. The CDR3 runs 16 residues. With V trimmed by 5 bases and J by 4 bases, 7 bases remained unmatched. Germline V lookup: CDR1 SQVTM, CDR2 ANQGSEA. The CDR3, as DNA: TGCAGCGTTTCACCGGGACTAGCGGGACCCACCGGGGAGCTGTTTTTT. It yields the protein CSVSPGLAGPTGELFF.

The V call is TRBV4-1, the J call TRBJ2-6, with TRBD2 as a possible D gene (5 bases). CDR3 length: 15 amino acids. Trimming cost V 0 bases and J 5 bases, with 8 bases left between them. CDR1 is MGHRA, CDR2 YSYEKL, per germline. The CDR3 region has the DNA TGCGCCAGCAGCCAAGATAGAGGGAGGGCCAACGTCCTGACTTTC. Translated: CASSQDRGRANVLTF.

The chain uses TRBV7-9 and TRBJ2-3; 11 nucleotides agree with TRBD2. V shed 1 base, J shed 4 bases, and the junction held 1 base outside the gene matches. CDR3 length: 15 residues. In germline, CDR1 is SEHNR, CDR2 FQNEAQ (reference sequence). The CDR3 DNA reads as TGTGCCAGCAGCTTAGTTAGCGGGGGGGCAGATACGCAGTATTTT. It encodes CASSLVSGGADTQYF.

V usage is TRBV9 and J usage is TRBJ2-7; TRBD1 matches at 7 bases. Germline CDR1 SGDLS, CDR2 YYNGEE. CDR3 length equals 13 residues. J gave up 0 bases and V 3 bases, and 0 bases lay outside the gene matches. The CDR3 coding sequence is TGTGCCAGCAGCGGGACAGGCTCCTACGAGCAGTACTTC. Encoded protein: CASSGTGSYEQYF. Full variable domain (outside the CDR3, taken from reference TRBV9 and TRBJ2-7): DSGVTQTPKHLITATGQRVTLRCSPRSGDLSVYWYQQSLDQGLQFLIQYYNGEERAKGNILERFSAQQFPDLHSELNLSSLELGDSALYFCASSGTGSYEQYFGPGTRLTVT.

The rearrangement links TRBV11-2 to TRBJ2-1, with D possibly being TRBD2 (7 bases). V lost 8 bases, J lost 7 bases, and 18 bases lay in between. Germline V gene sequence: CDR1 SGHAT, CDR2 FQNNGV. CDR3 length: 14 amino acids. The CDR3 DNA follows: TGTGCCAGCGCGAATGGGGGGGCCGTTAATGAGCAGTTCTTC. Translated, it gives CASANGGAVNEQFF.

The chain couples TRBV27 to TRBJ1-2, with unresolved D. The V gene's germline CDR1 is MNHEY and CDR2 SMNVEV (reference sequence). This CDR3 has 14 amino acids. Trimming pared 5 bases from V and 2 bases from J, leaving 12 bases between. The CDR3 DNA follows: TGTGCCAGCAGTAGAGGGTTCTTAAACTATGGCTACACCTTC. Protein sequence: CASSRGFLNYGYTF.

The chain recombines TRBV28 with TRBJ2-2, with TRBD2 matching 7 bases. The length of the CDR3 is 16 residues. Per the germline V gene, CDR1 is MDHEN and CDR2 is SYDVKM. Trimming took 2 bases from V and 8 from J; bases not matched to a gene: 11. CDR3 nucleotides: TGTGCCAGCAGTTTAGCGGCGGCTAGCGGACGTGGGGAGCTGTTTTTT. It is translated as CASSLAAASGRGELFF.

The chain recombines TRBV6-5 with TRBJ1-1; D may be TRBD1 (5 bases). Germline CDR1 and CDR2: MNHEY and SVGAGI. The CDR3 has 14 amino acids. Trimming removed 5 bases at V and 5 bases at J, with 15 bases between. The CDR3 sequence: CASSAVAGVTEAFF. In DNA, the CDR3 is TGTGCCAGCAGTGCCGTGGCGGGGGTAACTGAAGCTTTCTTT.

The J gene is TRBJ1-6, the V gene TRBV18; the match to TRBD1 covers 9 bases. Unmatched junction bases numbered 7, after V lost 3 bases and J lost 4 bases. There are 17 residues in the CDR3. Germline V gene sequence: CDR1 KGHSH, CDR2 LQKENI. In nucleotides, the CDR3 is TGTGCCAGCTCACCTACAGGGGGCTTGGGGTATAATTCACCCCTCCACTTT. Its protein product is CASSPTGGLGYNSPLHF.